What follows are 18 T cell receptor beta chains derived from one specimen sequenced in a study of shared clonotypes between healthy human individuals. TCRdb keeps only in-frame clones here, not all; method: immunoSEQ multiplex PCR. This sample yields over 1.4 million clones, of which 96% are seen a single time; approximately 1.2% belongs to the top ten. Sequenced material: naive CD4+ T cells sorted from blood. The subset denotes: CD45RA+ positively selected. The source is a man younger than 40 in good health.

This clone is a singleton in its sample. V usage is TRBV5-1 and J usage is TRBJ2-5; 8 positions agree with TRBD2. CDR1 and CDR2 from the germline V gene are SGHRS and YFSETQ. Trimming at V came to 0 bases and at J to 3 bases, leaving 4 bases not matched to a gene. The CDR3 runs 15 residues. CDR3 sequence (DNA): TGCGCCAGCAGCTTGGAGGCGCGGGAGGAAGAGACCCAGTACTTC. It is translated as CASSLEAREEETQYF.

This chain uses TRBV27 with TRBJ2-7, with D perhaps TRBD1 or TRBD2 (6 bases each). CDR1 is MNHEY, CDR2 SMNVEV, per germline (reference sequence). The ends were cut back, 6 bases at V and 6 bases at J, with 18 bases in the middle. CDR3 size: 14 residues. CDR3 DNA sequence: TGTGCCAGCAGCAACCCCAGCAGGGGAGGCGAGCAGTACTTC. This translates into CASSNPSRGGEQYF.

The chain couples TRBV18 to TRBJ1-4; no clear D gene. The germline CDR1 and CDR2 sequences are KGHSH and LQKENI. The CDR3 extends over 16 amino acids. V was cut by 2 bases and J by 0 bases, with 10 bases left in between. The CDR3 DNA is TGTGCCAGCTCACCAATTCCCTCCGCAACTAATGAAAAACTGTTTTTT. It encodes CASSPIPSATNEKLFF.

This chain joins TRBV5-4 and TRBJ1-2; TRBD1 might be the D (5 bases). The ends were cut back, 4 bases at V and 5 bases at J, with 15 bases in the middle. CDR3 length: 14 amino acids. Per the germline V gene, CDR1 is SGHNT and CDR2 is YYREEE (reference sequence). Here the CDR3 DNA reads TGTGCCAGCAGCCCCGGGGCCACGGATTATGGCTACACCTTC. Protein: CASSPGATDYGYTF.

The V gene is TRBV11-3, the J gene TRBJ2-5; TRBD1 is a possible D gene (5 bases). Deletions cut 4 bases from V and 2 bases from J, with 8 bases between. This CDR3 has 13 amino acids. From germline, CDR1 is SGHNT and CDR2 YENEEA. The CDR3 here is CASSSGSQETQYF. The CDR3 nucleotides read TGTGCCAGCAGCTCAGGGTCTCAAGAGACCCAGTACTTC.

Here the CDR3 reads CASSQDGGSGELFF. DNA for the CDR3: TGCGCCAGCAGCCAAGACGGGGGGTCCGGGGAGCTGTTTTTT. The chain joins TRBV4-1 to TRBJ2-2, with 7 bases identical to TRBD2. V lost 0 bases, J lost 6 bases, and 1 base stayed unmatched. From germline, CDR1 is MGHRA and CDR2 YSYEKL. The CDR3 contains 14 residues.

This chain links TRBV19 with TRBJ2-7, with 12 bases that match TRBD2. The CDR3 totals 16 residues. Germline V gene data show CDR1 as LNHDA and CDR2 as SQIVND (reference sequence). Losses at the gene ends were 1 base for V and 2 bases for J; bases not matched to a gene: 3. CDR3 protein: CASSIGRLAGAYEQYF. CDR3 bases: TGTGCCAGTAGTATAGGGAGACTAGCGGGAGCCTACGAGCAGTACTTC.

The chain has TRBV29-1 and TRBJ2-5; no definite D call. V dropped 5 bases and J dropped 0 bases, with 7 bases sitting between them. The CDR3 is made up of 12 amino acids. Germline lookup yields CDR1 SQVTM and CDR2 ANQGSEA. CDR3 loop: CSVRKDQETQYF. The CDR3 coding sequence is TGCAGCGTTAGGAAAGACCAAGAGACCCAGTACTTC.

CDR3 sequence: CSGRTYNEQFF. CDR3 DNA: TGCAGCGGCCGGACCTACAATGAGCAGTTCTTC. This rearrangement joins TRBV29-1 to TRBJ2-1; unclear D gene. V lost 7 bases, J lost 2 bases, and 6 bases lay in between. The CDR3 length is 11 residues. The germline V gene has CDR1 SQVTM and CDR2 ANQGSEA.

The chain recombines TRBV6-6 with TRBJ2-1; D ambiguous. This CDR3 is built from 13 residues. V was pared by 2 bases and J by 6 bases, with 8 bases between. Germline values: CDR1 MNHNY, CDR2 SVGAGI (reference sequence). The CDR3 sequence: CASSYRLSNEQFF. The CDR3 coding sequence is TGTGCCAGCAGTTACCGACTGAGCAATGAGCAGTTCTTC.

J is TRBJ2-1 and V is TRBV5-1; D perhaps matches TRBD1 (6 bases). Germline loops: CDR1 SGHRS, CDR2 YFSETQ. The ends were cut back, 3 bases at V and 6 bases at J, with 13 bases in the middle. The CDR3 consists of 14 residues. CDR3 DNA: TGCGCCAGCAGCTCAATAAGACAGGCCAATGAGCAGTTCTTC. Translation gives CASSSIRQANEQFF.

CDR3 nucleotide sequence: TGTGCCAGCAGCTTGGTCCCAGGGCCCGACTACGAGCAGTACTTC. As protein: CASSLVPGPDYEQYF. The chain is built from TRBV5-5 and TRBJ2-7, with D possibly being TRBD1 (5 bases). This CDR3 contains 15 residues. Germline lookup yields CDR1 SGHKS and CDR2 YYEKEE (reference sequence). Between the trimmed V and J ends, which lost 0 bases and 3 bases, there was a span of 13 bases.

CDR3 region: CASSRGTSQETQYF. CDR3 sequence (DNA): TGTGCCAGCAGCAGAGGGACTAGCCAAGAGACCCAGTACTTC. The J gene is TRBJ2-5, the V gene TRBV5-6; TRBD2 matches at 8 bases. Losses at the gene ends were 4 bases for V and 1 base for J; bases not matched to a gene: 3. The germline V gene encodes CDR1 SGHDT and CDR2 YYEEEE. The CDR3 has 14 amino acids.

In its sample, this clone was seen once. This CDR3 is also generated by other DNA sequences in the sample. The rearrangement joins TRBV28 to TRBJ2-7; D might be TRBD1 (6 bases). Germline V gene lookup returns CDR1 MDHEN and CDR2 SYDVKM. Trimming stripped 8 bases from V and 3 bases from J, with 8 bases between. This CDR3 contains 11 residues. The CDR3 region is CASRTVYEQYF. The CDR3 coding sequence is TGTGCCAGCCGGACAGTCTACGAGCAGTACTTC.

The chain employs TRBV5-1 and TRBJ2-7; TRBD2 aligns across 12 bases. The CDR3 has 17 amino acids. With V trimmed by 0 bases and J by 0 bases, 4 bases remained unmatched. The V gene's germline CDR1 is SGHRS and CDR2 YFSETQ. Written as DNA, the CDR3 is TGCGCCAGCAGCTTGGGGACTAGCGGGATCTCCTCCTACGAGCAGTACTTC. This encodes CASSLGTSGISSYEQYF. Filled out from reference TRBV5-1 and TRBJ2-7, the complete variable domain reads KAGVTQTPRYLIKTRGQQVTLSCSPISGHRSVSWYQQTPGQGLQFLFEYFSETQRNKGNFPGRFSGRQFSNSRSEMNVSTLELGDSALYLCASSLGTSGISSYEQYFGPGTRLTVT.

The rearrangement links TRBV29-1 to TRBJ2-4; 8 positions match TRBD2. This CDR3 region has 13 residues. V shed 7 bases and J 4 bases; nucleotides not matched to a gene: 6. The germline gives CDR1 SQVTM, CDR2 ANQGSEA. The CDR3 DNA is TGCAGCGCCGGACTAGCCGAGAAAAACATTCAGTACTTC. Protein product: CSAGLAEKNIQYF.

The gene calls are TRBV18 and TRBJ2-1; 11 bases are a match to TRBD1. The CDR3 spans 16 residues. V dropped 3 bases and J dropped 3; count of bases not matched to a gene: 4. Per the germline V gene, CDR1 is KGHSH and CDR2 is LQKENI. The DNA for the CDR3 is TGTGCCAGCTCACCGGTGGGACAGGGGGGCTACAATGAGCAGTTCTTC. This gives the protein CASSPVGQGGYNEQFF.

CDR3 residues: CASSSALTQAPLTYEQYF. In DNA, the CDR3 is TGTGCCAGCAGTTCTGCCCTCACACAGGCGCCACTCACCTACGAGCAGTACTTC. This sequence joins TRBV28 and TRBJ2-7, with D possibly TRBD1 on 5 matching bases. Germline V CDR1 and CDR2: MDHEN, SYDVKM. V was cut by 4 bases and J by 2 bases, with 24 bases left in between. The CDR3 runs to 18 residues.